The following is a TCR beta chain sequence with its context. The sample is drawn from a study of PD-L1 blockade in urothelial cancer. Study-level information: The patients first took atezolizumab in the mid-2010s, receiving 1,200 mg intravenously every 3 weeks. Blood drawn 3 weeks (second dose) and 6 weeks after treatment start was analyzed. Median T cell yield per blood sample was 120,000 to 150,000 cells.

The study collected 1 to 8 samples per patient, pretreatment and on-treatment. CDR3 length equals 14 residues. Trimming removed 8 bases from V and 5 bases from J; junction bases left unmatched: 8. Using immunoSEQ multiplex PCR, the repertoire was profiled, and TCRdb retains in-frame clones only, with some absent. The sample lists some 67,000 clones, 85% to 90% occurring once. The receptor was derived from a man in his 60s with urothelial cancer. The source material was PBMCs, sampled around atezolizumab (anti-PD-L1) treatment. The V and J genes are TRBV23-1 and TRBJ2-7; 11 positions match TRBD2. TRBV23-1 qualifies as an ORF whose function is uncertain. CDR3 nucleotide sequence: TGCGCCAGCCCCGGGGTAGCGGGAGGGAACGAGCAGTACTTC. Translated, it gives CASPGVAGGNEQYF.